This T cell receptor beta chain emerged from a study of lymphopenia after photon versus proton radiotherapy. General study points: Relative stability marked proton patients; photon patients lost diversity and naive cells. Post-nadir diversity loss with photons came from oligoclonal expansion, particularly CD8+ Temra cells.

Germline V gives CDR1 SEHNR, CDR2 FQNEAQ (reference sequence). The CDR3 runs to 15 residues. J was trimmed by 2 bases and V by 5 bases; bases with no gene match: 4. This table comes from immunoSEQ multiplex PCR, and its TCRdb copy is limited to in-frame clones, with some not included. The data hold under 80,000 clones, with roughly 86% observed a single time. Turning to this clone: Its antigen is currently unknown.

Specimen: peripheral blood, collected from a patient treated with photon-based radiotherapy. This TCR came from a man in his forties or fifties with gastric cancer. This chain links TRBV7-9 with TRBJ2-7; 12 positions agree with TRBD2. The CDR3 nucleotides read TGTGCCAGCAGCCCTAGGACTAGCGGGGCCTACGAGCAGTACTTC. It encodes CASSPRTSGAYEQYF. The entire variable domain, with the rest obtained from reference TRBV7-9 and TRBJ2-7, is as follows: DTGVSQNPRHKITKRGQNVTFRCDPISEHNRLYWYRQTLGQGPEFLTYFQNEAQLEKSRLLSDRFSAERPKGSFSTLEIQRTEQGDSAMYLCASSPRTSGAYEQYFGPGTRLTVT.